This TCR beta chain is from a study of shared clonotypes between healthy human individuals. The CDR3 runs 14 residues. Germline V gene sequence: CDR1 SGHRS, CDR2 YFSETQ. V lost 3 bases and J lost 0; bases outside the gene matches: 0. Sequenced by immunoSEQ multiplex PCR; TCRdb stores in-frame clones only, minus some. Of over 150,000 clones listed, approximately 61% were seen once; the top ten hold more than 9%. The specimen sequenced was memory CD4+ T cells sorted from blood. Subset noted: CD45RA-negative fraction. This TCR came from a man in his thirties or forties in good health. The chain employs TRBV5-1 and TRBJ2-4, with TRBD1 matching 7 bases. CDR3 residues: CASSWDRAKNIQYF. In DNA form, the CDR3 reads TGCGCCAGCAGCTGGGACAGAGCCAAAAACATTCAGTACTTC.